Included here is one T cell receptor (beta chain) sequence, with context. Its antigen is as yet unknown. It was second doses at about 4 or about 12 weeks that were pooled. The sample comes from a study of T cell responses to AZD1222 COVID-19 vaccine. The study's findings and limits: Increases in Spike-specific TCR breadth and depth were seen after two AZD1222 doses. No repertoire was sampled before or during the peak T cell response, only after it. Mapped onto spike, vaccine-associated CD4 TCRs spanned it and were dominant at 160-218 and 743-854.

Measured with immunoSEQ multiplex PCR; TCRdb has only the in-frame clones, and not every one. The sample lists roughly 110,000 clones; about 85% were seen once. With V trimmed by 2 bases and J by 0 bases, 0 bases remained unmatched. In germline, CDR1 is SGHTS, CDR2 YDEGEE. This CDR3 contains 15 residues. This receptor was obtained from an adult who received the AZD1222 COVID-19 vaccine. Material: peripheral blood, obtained 28 days after the second AZD1222 dose. This chain uses TRBV5-8 with TRBJ2-1; 9 bases fit TRBD2. Here the CDR3 reads CASSFSGGSYNEQFF. DNA of the CDR3: TGTGCCAGCAGCTTTAGCGGGGGCTCCTACAATGAGCAGTTCTTC.